This TCR beta chain is from a study of blood T cell repertoires in COVID-19. The overall study: From the United States, Italy and Spain came samples of acute and convalescent COVID-19.

V gave up 0 bases and J gave up 9 bases, with 9 bases separating them. Per germline, CDR1 LNHNV and CDR2 YYDKDF (reference sequence). This CDR3 comprises 13 residues. As handled by the study authors: Quantification of nucleated cells was approximated via reference gene primer amplification. Profiled with immunoSEQ multiplex PCR; TCRdb holds only in-frame clones, not every one. V, J and clone size are taken as reported in that table, and D and trimming were inferred from the DNA itself. The sample carries 150,000 or so clones, about 80% recorded once. This clone was detected only once. Sequencing input: PBMCs or T cells enriched from blood (not recorded which). This TCR was sampled from a woman between 50 and 59 years old who had recovered from COVID-19. This rearrangement joins TRBV15 to TRBJ2-1, with a weak D call TRBD1 (5 bases). The CDR3 nucleotides read TGTGCCACCAGCAGAGACAGGGTGTCTGAGCAGTTCTTC. Encoded protein: CATSRDRVSEQFF.